This TCR beta chain emerged from a study of low-dose radiotherapy and immunotherapy resistance in tumors. There are many counts of this clonotype. Gene-specific TRAV and TRBV primers were used for first-strand cDNA, covering alpha and beta chains. For amplifying TCRs, the PCR ran for approximately 18 cycles with Phusion, which was used together with a constant-region primer and the adapter on the V primers. MiXCR, run by TCRdb on the reads, gives a single entry per CDR3 protein. The repertoire holds nearly 60,000 distinct CDR3 sequences, with 20% to 25% as singletons. The time point here: after trial treatment. Specified treatment: LDRT plus nivolumab, ipilimumab, low-dose cyclophosphamide and aspirin (RACIN trial). The CDR3 spans 16 residues. The germline CDR1 and CDR2 sequences are KGHSY and FQNENV. Germline trimming cut 2 bases from V and 5 bases from J; bases unmatched to any gene: 4.

The rearrangement links TRBV16 to TRBJ1-6, with 9 bases matching TRBD1. This material consisted of PBMCs, taken after low-dose radiotherapy plus immunotherapy. The TCR was taken from a male donor with prostate cancer. CDR3 sequence: CASSQPGQGDNSPLHF. CDR3 nucleotide sequence: TGTGCCAGCAGCCAACCGGGACAGGGTGATAATTCACCCCTCCACTTT.